These T cell receptor beta chains were read from a single sample in a study of cytomegalovirus exposure and HLA in healthy donors. Sequenced by immunoSEQ multiplex PCR; TCRdb stores in-frame clones only, minus some. The sample lists under 85,000 clones, around 94% occurring once. The sample comprised PBMCs. The receptor source for this set is a young woman in good health and CMV-seronegative. The CDR3 runs from the conserved cysteine through the conserved F or W. Each record gives: D gene, J gene, V gene, clone size, CDR3 DNA, CDR3 protein. D genes are given only for firm matches. A clone size is listed for some rows: how often the clone was seen (once, few, many), or a class if it is expanded.

d_gene: TRBD2; j_gene: TRBJ2-7; v_gene: TRBV2; abundance: NA; CDR3nt: TGTGCCAGCAGTGAATTCGCGGGACTAGCGTACGAGCAGTACTTC; CDR3aa: CASSEFAGLAYEQYF
d_gene: TRBD1; j_gene: TRBJ2-7; v_gene: TRBV5-1; abundance: NA; CDR3nt: TGCGCCAGCAGCTATGACAGGGACTACGAGCAGTACTTC; CDR3aa: CASSYDRDYEQYF
d_gene: NA; j_gene: TRBJ2-2; v_gene: TRBV9; abundance: NA; CDR3nt: TGTGCCAGCAGCGTAGGTGGACACCCAAACACCGGGGAGCTGTTTTTT; CDR3aa: CASSVGGHPNTGELFF
d_gene: TRBD1; j_gene: TRBJ1-6; v_gene: TRBV19; abundance: NA; CDR3nt: TGTGCCAGTAGTACCGGGACAGGGGGCGGTACGCCCTATAATTCACCCCTCCACTTT; CDR3aa: CASSTGTGGGTPYNSPLHF
d_gene: NA; j_gene: TRBJ2-1; v_gene: TRBV4-3; abundance: NA; CDR3nt: TGCGCCAGCAGCCAAGGGTCAGGCCGCGCCTACAATGAGCAGTTCTTC; CDR3aa: CASSQGSGRAYNEQFF
d_gene: NA; j_gene: TRBJ2-6; v_gene: TRBV7-9; abundance: once; CDR3nt: TGTGCCAGCAGCTCCCTGACACTTGGGGCCAACGTCCTGACTTTC; CDR3aa: CASSSLTLGANVLTF
d_gene: NA; j_gene: TRBJ1-2; v_gene: TRBV4-1; abundance: NA; CDR3nt: TGCGCCAGCAGCCAGGACTACCGGGGAGGTGGAGGCTACACCTTC; CDR3aa: CASSQDYRGGGGYTF
d_gene: NA; j_gene: TRBJ1-1; v_gene: TRBV5-5; abundance: NA; CDR3nt: TGTGCCAGCAATAACGGGGGAAGAATCACTGAAGCTTTCTTT; CDR3aa: CASNNGGRITEAFF
d_gene: TRBD2; j_gene: TRBJ2-1; v_gene: TRBV10-2; abundance: NA; CDR3nt: TGCGCCAGCATTGAGGGACTATACTACAATGAGCAGTTCTTC; CDR3aa: CASIEGLYYNEQFF
d_gene: TRBD1; j_gene: TRBJ1-6; v_gene: TRBV6-5; abundance: NA; CDR3nt: TGTGCCAGCAGTCTTACGGGACAGGGGTATTCACCCCTCCACTTT; CDR3aa: CASSLTGQGYSPLHF
d_gene: TRBD1; j_gene: TRBJ2-7; v_gene: TRBV5-4; abundance: NA; CDR3nt: TGTGCCAGCAGTCTGAGGGGACAGGGGGTGGAAGTGGAGATCTACGAGCAGTACTTC; CDR3aa: CASSLRGQGVEVEIYEQYF
d_gene: TRBD2; j_gene: TRBJ2-1; v_gene: TRBV9; abundance: NA; CDR3nt: TGTGCCAGCAGCGTAGTAGCGGGACTAGCCTACAATGAGCAGTTCTTC; CDR3aa: CASSVVAGLAYNEQFF
d_gene: NA; j_gene: TRBJ1-5; v_gene: TRBV6-1; abundance: NA; CDR3nt: TGTGCCAGCAAGTACAGGGAGTGGTATCAGCCCCAGCATTTT; CDR3aa: CASKYREWYQPQHF
d_gene: NA; j_gene: TRBJ2-7; v_gene: TRBV6-1; abundance: NA; CDR3nt: TGTGCCAGCAGTGAACAGGGCAGAAGCTCCTACGAGCAGTACTTC; CDR3aa: CASSEQGRSSYEQYF
d_gene: NA; j_gene: TRBJ2-3; v_gene: TRBV5-5; abundance: NA; CDR3nt: TGTGCCAGCAGCTTGGACCCGGGAACAGATACGCAGTATTTT; CDR3aa: CASSLDPGTDTQYF
d_gene: TRBD2; j_gene: TRBJ2-1; v_gene: TRBV10-3; abundance: NA; CDR3nt: TGTGCCATCAGTGAAGCTAGCGGGAACCCCTACAATGAGCAGTTCTTC; CDR3aa: CAISEASGNPYNEQFF
d_gene: NA; j_gene: TRBJ1-5; v_gene: TRBV19; abundance: NA; CDR3nt: TGTGCCAGTAGTCGCACAAGAAGCAATCAGCCCCAGCATTTT; CDR3aa: CASSRTRSNQPQHF
d_gene: TRBD1; j_gene: TRBJ1-1; v_gene: TRBV7-6; abundance: NA; CDR3nt: TGTGCCAGCAGTCCAACCATACAGGGGGGGCTCATGAACACTGAAGCTTTCTTT; CDR3aa: CASSPTIQGGLMNTEAFF
d_gene: NA; j_gene: TRBJ1-1; v_gene: TRBV7-2; abundance: NA; CDR3nt: TGTGCCAGCAGCTTCTCCCAGACAGGTTTACCAGCTTTCTTT; CDR3aa: CASSFSQTGLPAFF
d_gene: NA; j_gene: TRBJ2-7; v_gene: TRBV2; abundance: NA; CDR3nt: TGTGCCAGCAGTCTCACTGTTGGCGGCTACGAGCAGTACTTC; CDR3aa: CASSLTVGGYEQYF
d_gene: NA; j_gene: TRBJ1-6; v_gene: TRBV11-2; abundance: NA; CDR3nt: TGTGCCAGCAGCTCGCGGACAAACTCCTATAATTCACCCCTCCACTTT; CDR3aa: CASSSRTNSYNSPLHF
d_gene: NA; j_gene: TRBJ2-3; v_gene: TRBV6-5; abundance: NA; CDR3nt: TGTGCCAGCAGTTATGGCAGGGCGACAGATACGCAGTATTTT; CDR3aa: CASSYGRATDTQYF
d_gene: TRBD2; j_gene: TRBJ2-3; v_gene: TRBV5-6; abundance: NA; CDR3nt: TGTGCCAGCAGCTTGGGCCCCCGACTAGCGGCTAGCACAGATACGCAGTATTTT; CDR3aa: CASSLGPRLAASTDTQYF
d_gene: TRBD2; j_gene: TRBJ2-7; v_gene: TRBV28; abundance: NA; CDR3nt: TGTGCCAGCCGGGGCGCGGGAGGGCAGTCCGAGCAGTACTTC; CDR3aa: CASRGAGGQSEQYF
d_gene: TRBD2; j_gene: TRBJ2-1; v_gene: TRBV28; abundance: NA; CDR3nt: TGTGCCAGCAGTTCGACTAGCGAATGGTTCTTC; CDR3aa: CASSSTSEWFF
d_gene: NA; j_gene: TRBJ2-1; v_gene: TRBV7-9; abundance: once; CDR3nt: TGTGCCAGCAGCTTTTCGGGACTTATGAATGAGCAGTTCTTC; CDR3aa: CASSFSGLMNEQFF
d_gene: NA; j_gene: TRBJ1-4; v_gene: TRBV5-6; abundance: NA; CDR3nt: TGTGCCAGCAGCTTGGGTACAACTAATGAAAAACTGTTTTTT; CDR3aa: CASSLGTTNEKLFF
d_gene: NA; j_gene: TRBJ2-1; v_gene: TRBV7-9; abundance: NA; CDR3nt: TGTGCCAGCGGGCGGGCCCTGGGCGATGAGCAGTTCTTC; CDR3aa: CASGRALGDEQFF
d_gene: NA; j_gene: TRBJ1-2; v_gene: TRBV10-2; abundance: NA; CDR3nt: TGCGCCAGCAGTGACCGACCTCTCTTGACAGTTAACTATGGCTACACCTTC; CDR3aa: CASSDRPLLTVNYGYTF
d_gene: TRBD2; j_gene: TRBJ2-7; v_gene: TRBV7-9; abundance: NA; CDR3nt: TGTGCCAGCAGCCACTCTACTAGCGGGGGGGCTGGCGAGCAGTACTTC; CDR3aa: CASSHSTSGGAGEQYF
d_gene: TRBD2; j_gene: TRBJ2-1; v_gene: TRBV7-7; abundance: NA; CDR3nt: TGTGCTAGCAGCTTAGGGGCTAGCGGCTACAATGAGCAGTTCTTC; CDR3aa: CASSLGASGYNEQFF
d_gene: NA; j_gene: TRBJ1-5; v_gene: TRBV7-8; abundance: NA; CDR3nt: TGTGCCAGCAGCCCCGGACAGATCAATCAGCCCCAGCATTTT; CDR3aa: CASSPGQINQPQHF
d_gene: NA; j_gene: TRBJ1-2; v_gene: TRBV5-5; abundance: once; CDR3nt: TGTGCCAGCAGCTTGGTTGTTTACAAGTATGGCTACACCTTC; CDR3aa: CASSLVVYKYGYTF
d_gene: NA; j_gene: TRBJ1-1; v_gene: TRBV5-1; abundance: once; CDR3nt: TGCGCCAGCAGGGATCCGGGACATTTTCCAGAAGCTTTCTTT; CDR3aa: CASRDPGHFPEAFF
d_gene: TRBD2; j_gene: TRBJ2-5; v_gene: TRBV2; abundance: NA; CDR3nt: TGTGCCAGCAGCGCCGGGACTAGCGGACAAATGCGGGAGACCCAGTACTTC; CDR3aa: CASSAGTSGQMRETQYF
d_gene: TRBD1; j_gene: TRBJ1-1; v_gene: TRBV7-9; abundance: NA; CDR3nt: TGTGCCAGCAGCCAGGGGGCTGAAGCTTTCTTT; CDR3aa: CASSQGAEAFF
d_gene: NA; j_gene: TRBJ2-2; v_gene: TRBV19; abundance: NA; CDR3nt: TGTGCCAGTAGTATAGGGGCAGGGTCTGCCGGGGAGCTGTTTTTT; CDR3aa: CASSIGAGSAGELFF
d_gene: TRBD2; j_gene: TRBJ2-1; v_gene: TRBV2; abundance: NA; CDR3nt: TGTGCCAGCAGTGAAGCGTCAACTAGCGGGAGAAGCAATGAGCAGTTCTTC; CDR3aa: CASSEASTSGRSNEQFF
d_gene: NA; j_gene: TRBJ2-1; v_gene: TRBV11-2; abundance: NA; CDR3nt: TGTGCCATCTCGCGGGGCATCCGAAGCGGTGAGCAGTTCTTC; CDR3aa: CAISRGIRSGEQFF
d_gene: TRBD2; j_gene: TRBJ2-1; v_gene: TRBV5-1; abundance: NA; CDR3nt: TGCGCCAGCAGAGCCGAACCGGGCGGGGGGTACAATGAGCAGTTCTTC; CDR3aa: CASRAEPGGGYNEQFF
d_gene: NA; j_gene: TRBJ1-4; v_gene: TRBV29-1; abundance: NA; CDR3nt: TGCAGCGTTGGGGTTCTAGCAACTAATGAAAAACTGTTTTTT; CDR3aa: CSVGVLATNEKLFF
d_gene: NA; j_gene: TRBJ1-3; v_gene: TRBV19; abundance: NA; CDR3nt: TGTGCCAGTAGTATAGTCACAGTCTCTGGAAACACCATATATTTT; CDR3aa: CASSIVTVSGNTIYF
d_gene: TRBD1; j_gene: TRBJ2-6; v_gene: TRBV19; abundance: NA; CDR3nt: TGTGCCAGTAGTTTCACAAACAGGGGCTCTGGGGCCAACGTCCTGACTTTC; CDR3aa: CASSFTNRGSGANVLTF
d_gene: NA; j_gene: TRBJ2-1; v_gene: TRBV29-1; abundance: NA; CDR3nt: TGCAGCGCCTCCCACACGTTGACAGGAAACAATGAGCAGTTCTTC; CDR3aa: CSASHTLTGNNEQFF
d_gene: TRBD2; j_gene: TRBJ2-1; v_gene: TRBV6-1; abundance: NA; CDR3nt: TGTGCCAGCAGTGAAGGTAGTAGCGGGAGCAATGAGCAGTTCTTC; CDR3aa: CASSEGSSGSNEQFF
d_gene: NA; j_gene: TRBJ2-5; v_gene: TRBV18; abundance: NA; CDR3nt: TGTGCCAGCTCACCACCTCCCGCAGGGCAGGGGGAGACCCAGTACTTC; CDR3aa: CASSPPPAGQGETQYF
d_gene: TRBD2; j_gene: TRBJ2-1; v_gene: TRBV11-1; abundance: NA; CDR3nt: TGTGCCAGCAGCTTGGGAGGACTAGCGGTCGACAATGAGCAGTTCTTC; CDR3aa: CASSLGGLAVDNEQFF
d_gene: TRBD1; j_gene: TRBJ2-7; v_gene: TRBV11-2; abundance: NA; CDR3nt: TGTGCCAGCAGCTCGCGGGACAGGGGATTTGACGAGCAGTACTTC; CDR3aa: CASSSRDRGFDEQYF
d_gene: TRBD2; j_gene: TRBJ2-5; v_gene: TRBV29-1; abundance: NA; CDR3nt: TGCAGCGTTTTGGGCGGGGGGATTGGGGAGACCCAGTACTTC; CDR3aa: CSVLGGGIGETQYF
d_gene: NA; j_gene: TRBJ2-1; v_gene: TRBV15; abundance: once; CDR3nt: TGTGCCACCAGCAGAGAGTCGAGAGGGTCTGATGAGCAGTTCTTC; CDR3aa: CATSRESRGSDEQFF
d_gene: TRBD1; j_gene: TRBJ2-7; v_gene: TRBV7-2; abundance: once; CDR3nt: TGTGCCAGCAGCCGTCAGACAGGGTCCTCCTACGAGCAGTACTTC; CDR3aa: CASSRQTGSSYEQYF